This T cell receptor beta chain was sequenced in a study of cytomegalovirus exposure and HLA in healthy donors. This CDR3 is 14 amino acids long. CDR1 is LGHNA, CDR2 YNFKEQ, per germline. Trimming removed 0 bases from V and 0 bases from J, with 6 bases in between. PCR was performed using 60 Vbeta and 13 Jbeta primers. Sequenced by immunoSEQ multiplex PCR; TCRdb stores in-frame clones only, minus some. The sample holds nearly 65,000 clones; roughly 67% are singletons and the top ten take around 5.4%. The J gene is TRBJ2-7, the V gene TRBV4-2; D is undetermined. Source material: PBMCs. This clonotype was obtained from a man aged 45-65 years in good health and CMV-seronegative. CDR3 sequence reads: CASSQDSNSYEQYF. CDR3 coding DNA: TGTGCCAGCAGCCAAGATTCTAACTCCTACGAGCAGTACTTC.